This note documents a single T cell receptor (beta chain) sequence. Other nucleotide sequences from this sample produce the same CDR3. PCR employed 60 Vbeta and 13 Jbeta primers. Generated by immunoSEQ multiplex PCR, the TCRdb table keeps only in-frame clones and is missing some. The repertoire holds roughly 110,000 clones, with around 64% as singletons. The data belong to a study of cytomegalovirus exposure and HLA in healthy donors. Trimming removed 4 bases from V and 3 bases from J, with 16 bases in between. This CDR3 spans 16 amino acids. The germline gives CDR1 GTSNPN, CDR2 SVGIG (reference sequence).

The sample was PBMCs. The genes are TRBV30 and TRBJ2-6, with D possibly TRBD1 on 6 matching bases. The sequence was collected from a woman younger than 45 in good health and CMV-seronegative. CDR3: CAWNLDRVVGANVLTF. For the CDR3, the DNA is TGTGCCTGGAACCTGGACAGAGTGGTTGGGGCCAACGTCCTGACTTTC.